The T cell receptor (beta chain) under discussion was sequenced for a study of blood T cells in healthy people across ages. PBMCs were isolated at a quantity of at least 6 million per sample. This CDR3 has 14 amino acids. CDR1 is MGHRA and CDR2 is YSYEKL in the germline V gene. Trimming took off 5 bases at V and 4 bases at J, with 12 bases between the two ends. A second PCR of roughly 6 to 12 cycles used a sample-barcoded 5' primer and a J-beta primer mix. Using its own MiXCR run on the 5' RACE reads, TCRdb lists one record per CDR3 protein. The data contain over 950,000 distinct CDR3 sequences, just over 50% of them seen just once; the ten biggest clones take up 20% to 25%.

The receptor comes from a woman aged 60 to 75 in good health. This chain links TRBV4-1 with TRBJ2-1, with D perhaps matching TRBD2 (6 bases). The sequenced sample was blood. CDR3 DNA: TGCGCCAGCAGCGAGTGGGGGGTTTACAATGAGCAGTTCTTC. This gives the protein CASSEWGVYNEQFF.